Below are 3 T cell receptor beta chains sequenced from a single sample in a study of T cell changes during pregnancy in multiple sclerosis (dated by TCRdb to between 2018 and 2020). Library creation used the immunoSEQ multiplex PCR assay. Imported from immuneACCESS, the table was reduced by TCRdb to in-frame sequences with V and J called. These copies leave out some clones; in studies compared against another copy, an unresolved V gene accounts for under half, and the cause of the remainder is not known. This sample holds tens of thousands of clones; 93% were observed only once. About 0.8% of the sample is in the top ten clones. Sequencing used peripheral blood, obtained in the second trimester of pregnancy. The receptors were gathered from a female donor in good health, enrolled as a control in a pregnancy study.

As DNA, the CDR3 is TGTGCCAGCAGCTTAGACAGGGTGGCCGGGGAGCTGTTTTTT. Translated: CASSLDRVAGELFF. This chain connects TRBV11-2 to TRBJ2-2; D is possibly TRBD1 (5 bases). This CDR3 has 14 amino acids. V was pared by 0 bases and J by 6 bases, with 8 bases between. Germline CDR1 reads SGHAT; CDR2 reads FQNNGV. The full variable domain, with the rest looked up from reference TRBV11-2 and TRBJ2-2, is EAGVAQSPRYKIIEKRQSVAFWCNPISGHATLYWYQQILGQGPKLLIQFQNNGVVDDSQLPKDRFSAERLKGVDSTLKIQPAKLEDSAVYLCASSLDRVAGELFFGEGSRLTVL.

This clone was seen more than once but under ten times. V and J are TRBV2 and TRBJ1-4; unclear D gene. V lost 3 bases and J lost 4, with 6 bases in between. CDR1 and CDR2 from the germline V gene are SNHLY and FYNNEI. The length of the CDR3 is 13 residues. The CDR3 loop is CASSDRDNEKLFF. The DNA of the CDR3 is TGTGCCAGCAGTGACCGGGATAATGAAAAACTGTTTTTT.

The chain links TRBV19 to TRBJ1-2; D not resolved. V was shortened by 3 bases and J by 4 bases, with 6 bases between the two germline ends. Germline V gene lookup returns CDR1 LNHDA and CDR2 SQIVND (reference sequence). The CDR3 runs 12 residues. This CDR3 is CASSILGYGYTF. In DNA form, the CDR3 reads TGTGCCAGTAGTATTCTCGGCTATGGCTACACCTTC.